The rows below give T cell receptor beta chains drawn from one sample of a study of blood T cell repertoires in COVID-19. Sequencing used immunoSEQ multiplex PCR; TCRdb keeps in-frame clones, though not all of them. The sample includes roughly 260,000 clones, about nine tenths of them seen just once. Sequenced: peripheral blood. The receptors stem from a woman aged 45-59 years who had recovered from COVID-19. The CDR3 runs from the conserved cysteine through the conserved F or W. A D gene is named only where the DNA matches it firmly. Only some rows state a clone size, as once, few, many or a class for expanded clones.

size	V	J	D	DNA	CDR3
NA	TRBV6-2/TRBV6-3	TRBJ1-1	TRBD1	TGTGCCAGCAGTTGGACAGGGGGCACTGAAGCTTTCTTT	CASSWTGGTEAFF
NA	TRBV28	TRBJ1-6	TRBD1	TGTGCCAGCAAGGGGGCAGGGACACCCCTCCACTTT	CASKGAGTPLHF
NA	TRBV5-4	TRBJ2-5	TRBD2	TGTGCCAGCAGCCCAACTAGCGGGGGGGAGACCCAGTACTTC	CASSPTSGGETQYF
NA	TRBV9	TRBJ2-3	TRBD2	TGTGCCAGCAGCGTAGGGAACGGGGGGGCCAGGACAGATACGCAGTATTTT	CASSVGNGGARTDTQYF
NA	TRBV7-2	TRBJ1-2	NA	TGTGCCAGCAGCTTACTGGGGATCGGGGATGGCTACACCTTC	CASSLLGIGDGYTF
NA	TRBV12-3/TRBV12-4	TRBJ2-1	TRBD2	TGTGCCAGCAGTAAAGCGGGGCATGTTGAGCAGTTCTTC	CASSKAGHVEQFF
NA	TRBV4-2	TRBJ2-7	NA	TGTGCCAGCAGCCAAGAGAGGGACTCGACCTACGAGCAGTACTTC	CASSQERDSTYEQYF
NA	TRBV27	TRBJ1-5	NA	TGTGCCAGCAGAATACAGGAGGGACAGCCCCAGCATTTT	CASRIQEGQPQHF
few	TRBV5-4	TRBJ2-7	TRBD1	TGTGCCAGCAGGGGACAGGGGGTTCCCTACGAGCAGTACTTC	CASRGQGVPYEQYF
few	TRBV9	TRBJ2-2	NA	TGTGCCAGCAGCGCCCCGGGGAGGTGGGGCACCGGGGAGCTGTTTTTT	CASSAPGRWGTGELFF
NA	TRBV19	TRBJ2-1	NA	TGTGCCAGTAGTAGCGGGATTTACAATGAGCAGTTCTTC	CASSSGIYNEQFF
NA	TRBV6-5	TRBJ1-3	NA	TGTGCCAGCAGGTCAGGGTCCCACGGAAACACCATATATTTT	CASRSGSHGNTIYF
few	TRBV2	TRBJ2-7	TRBD1	TGTGCCAGCAGTACCAACACAGGGGCCGAGCAGTACTTC	CASSTNTGAEQYF
NA	TRBV28	TRBJ1-2	TRBD1	TGTGCCAGCAGTTTAACCGCCCTTGGAACAGGGGACCATGGCTACACCTTC	CASSLTALGTGDHGYTF
NA	TRBV6-6	TRBJ1-5	NA	TGTGCCAGCTGTGGACAGTCCAATCAGCCCCAGCATTTT	CASCGQSNQPQHF
NA	TRBV18	TRBJ1-3	NA	TGTGCCAGCTCACAAACTATGAGCTCTGGAAACACCATATATTTT	CASSQTMSSGNTIYF
medium-sized	TRBV4-3	TRBJ1-4	TRBD1	TGCGCCAGCAGCCAAGATGGAGGGCAGGGGGTCGGGCCTAATGAAAAACTGTTTTTT	CASSQDGGQGVGPNEKLFF
NA	TRBV27	TRBJ1-1	NA	TGTGCCAGCAGTTTACAAGCGGGAGTGACTGAAGCTTTCTTT	CASSLQAGVTEAFF
NA	TRBV4-3	TRBJ2-1	TRBD2	TGCGCCAGCAGCCAAGAAGTAGCGGGAGTCCCCTACAATGAGCAGTTCTTC	CASSQEVAGVPYNEQFF
NA	TRBV15	TRBJ1-1	TRBD1	TGTGCCACCAGCAGAGCCGGGACAGGGGGCACTGAAGCTTTCTTT	CATSRAGTGGTEAFF
few	TRBV10-3	TRBJ1-1	NA	TGTGCCATCAGTCTTCCCGGGGGTAACACTGAAGCTTTCTTT	CAISLPGGNTEAFF
NA	TRBV7-2	TRBJ2-6	NA	TGTGCCAGCAGCTTATCCGGAGGGGGCGCTGGGGCCAACGTCCTGACTTTC	CASSLSGGGAGANVLTF
NA	TRBV28	TRBJ2-3	NA	TGTGCCAGCAGCCTTGTTCCACCCGGACACGCCGCTAGCACAGATACGCAGTATTTT	CASSLVPPGHAASTDTQYF
NA	TRBV7-9	TRBJ1-4	TRBD1	TGTGCCAGCAGCTTAATGGGACAGGGACTCACTAATGAAAAACTGTTTTTT	CASSLMGQGLTNEKLFF
NA	TRBV19	TRBJ2-3	TRBD2	TGTGCCAGTAGTACAACCCAGCGGGGGCCCACAGATACGCAGTATTTT	CASSTTQRGPTDTQYF
NA	TRBV30	TRBJ1-5	TRBD1	TGTGCCTGGGGACGGACAGGGGGTCTCAATCAGCCCCAGCATTTT	CAWGRTGGLNQPQHF
NA	TRBV3-1/TRBV3-2	TRBJ1-1	NA	TGTGCCAGCAGCCAAGAAGGCAATTCAGGTTTCTTT	CASSQEGNSGFF
NA	TRBV9	TRBJ2-3	TRBD2	TGTGCCAGCAGCGTCCTAGCGGGGGGCGATACGCAGTATTTT	CASSVLAGGDTQYF
NA	TRBV6-2/TRBV6-3	TRBJ2-7	NA	TGTGCCAGCAGTTATTTGGGGGGCTACGAGCAGTACTTC	CASSYLGGYEQYF
NA	TRBV9	TRBJ2-1	NA	TGTGCCAGCAGCGTAGGACAGGTTTCCTACAATGAGCAGTTCTTC	CASSVGQVSYNEQFF
NA	TRBV28	TRBJ2-1	NA	TGTGCCAGCAGTGGGAGACTACACGAGCAGTTCTTC	CASSGRLHEQFF
NA	TRBV6-1	TRBJ1-2	NA	TGTGCCAGCAGTGAAGGCAGGGTGCACTATGGCTACACCTTC	CASSEGRVHYGYTF
NA	TRBV9	TRBJ1-5	NA	TGTGCCAGCAGCGTCACGGACACCCTTGGGTCGCCCCAGCATTTT	CASSVTDTLGSPQHF
NA	TRBV28	TRBJ2-1	TRBD2	TGTGCCAGCAGTTTCGTGACTAGCGGGAGAATGAATGAGCAGTTCTTC	CASSFVTSGRMNEQFF
NA	TRBV11-2	TRBJ1-1	NA	TGTGCCAGCAGCTTAACAGGGAACACTGAAGCTTTCTTT	CASSLTGNTEAFF
NA	TRBV18	TRBJ2-2	TRBD1	TGTGCCAGCTCACCATCTACAGGGGTCCCGAACACCGGGGAGCTGTTTTTT	CASSPSTGVPNTGELFF
NA	TRBV4-2	TRBJ2-3	NA	TGTGCCAGCAGCCAAGGCTTAGCAGATACGCAGTATTTT	CASSQGLADTQYF
NA	TRBV7-8	TRBJ2-2	NA	TGTGCCAGCAGCCCGTGGAGTGGCACCGGGGAGCTGTTTTTT	CASSPWSGTGELFF
NA	TRBV11-3	TRBJ2-2	TRBD2	TGTGCCAGCAGCTCTAGCGGAGCGAACACCGGGGAGCTGTTTTTT	CASSSSGANTGELFF
NA	TRBV30	TRBJ1-5	NA	TGTGCCTGGAGTGTAGGGGCAGGCGGTCAGCCCCAGCATTTT	CAWSVGAGGQPQHF
NA	TRBV6-5	TRBJ1-2	TRBD1	TGTGCCAGCAGTTACTCGACAGGGACGGACTACACCTTC	CASSYSTGTDYTF
NA	TRBV15	TRBJ2-1	NA	TGTGCCACCAGCAGAGGTGGGACACCCAGAGCGTTCTTC	CATSRGGTPRAFF
NA	TRBV18	TRBJ1-3	TRBD1	TGTGCCAGCTCCTCGGGACAGCTCTCTGGAAACACCATATATTTT	CASSSGQLSGNTIYF
few	TRBV5-1	TRBJ2-2	NA	TGCGCCAGCGGGCAGTACACCGGGGAGCTGTTTTTT	CASGQYTGELFF
once	TRBV6-5	TRBJ2-7	NA	TGTGCCAGCAGCTTTGGGCCCAGAGACTACGAGCAGTACTTC	CASSFGPRDYEQYF
few	TRBV7-2	TRBJ2-2	NA	TGTGCCAGCAGCTCAGACATTAACACCGGGGAGCTGTTTTTT	CASSSDINTGELFF
NA	TRBV15	TRBJ2-7	NA	TGTGCCACCAGCAGAGGAGTTACGGGGAGCTCCTACGAGCAGTACTTC	CATSRGVTGSSYEQYF
NA	TRBV27	TRBJ1-1	NA	TGTGCCAGCAGTCGGGGACTTGGGGACACTGAAGCTTTCTTT	CASSRGLGDTEAFF
few	TRBV30	TRBJ2-2	NA	TGTGCCTGTCGAGGGGGACGGTCCGGGGAGCTGTTTTTT	CACRGGRSGELFF